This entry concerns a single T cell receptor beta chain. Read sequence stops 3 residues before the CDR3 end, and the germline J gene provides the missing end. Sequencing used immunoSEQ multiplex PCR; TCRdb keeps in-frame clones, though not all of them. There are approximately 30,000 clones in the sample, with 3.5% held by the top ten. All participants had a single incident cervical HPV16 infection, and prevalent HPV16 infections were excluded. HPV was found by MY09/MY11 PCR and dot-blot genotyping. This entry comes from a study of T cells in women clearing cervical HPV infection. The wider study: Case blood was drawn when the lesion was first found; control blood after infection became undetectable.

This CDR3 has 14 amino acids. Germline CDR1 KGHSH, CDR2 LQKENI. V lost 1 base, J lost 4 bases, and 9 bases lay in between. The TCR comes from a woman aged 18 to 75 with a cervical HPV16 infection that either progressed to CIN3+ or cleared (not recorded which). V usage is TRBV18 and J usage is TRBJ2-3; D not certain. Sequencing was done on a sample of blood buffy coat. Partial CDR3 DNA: TGTGCCAGCTCACCACTGCAGCGCCCAGATACG. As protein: CASSPLQRPDT. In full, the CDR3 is CASSPLQRPDTQYF.